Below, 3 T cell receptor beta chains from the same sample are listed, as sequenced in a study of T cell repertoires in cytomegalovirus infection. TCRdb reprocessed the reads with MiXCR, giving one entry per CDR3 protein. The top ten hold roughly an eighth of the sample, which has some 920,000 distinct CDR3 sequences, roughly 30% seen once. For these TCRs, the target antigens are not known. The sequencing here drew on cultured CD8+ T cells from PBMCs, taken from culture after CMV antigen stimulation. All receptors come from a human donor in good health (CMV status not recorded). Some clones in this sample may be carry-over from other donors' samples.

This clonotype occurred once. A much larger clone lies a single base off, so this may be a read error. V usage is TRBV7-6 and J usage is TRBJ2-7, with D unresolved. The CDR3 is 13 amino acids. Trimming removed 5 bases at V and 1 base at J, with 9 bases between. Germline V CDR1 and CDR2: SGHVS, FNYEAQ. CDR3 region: CASSDTWSYEQYV. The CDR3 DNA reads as TGTGCCAGCAGCGATACATGGTCCTACGAGCAGTACGTC.

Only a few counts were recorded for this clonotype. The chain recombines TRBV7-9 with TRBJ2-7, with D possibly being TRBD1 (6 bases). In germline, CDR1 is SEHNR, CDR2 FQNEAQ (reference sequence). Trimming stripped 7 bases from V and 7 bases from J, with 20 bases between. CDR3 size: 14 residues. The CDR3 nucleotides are TGTGCCAGCACCCTCGGGTGGGGGCCGGGTGAGCAGTACTTC. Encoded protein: CASTLGWGPGEQYF.

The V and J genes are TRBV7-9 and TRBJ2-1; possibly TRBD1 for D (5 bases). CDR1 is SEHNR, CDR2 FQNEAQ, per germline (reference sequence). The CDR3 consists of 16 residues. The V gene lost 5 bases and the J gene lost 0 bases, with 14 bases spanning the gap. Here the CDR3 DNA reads TGTGCCAGCAGCACATACAGGATGAGCTCCTACAATGAGCAGTTCTTC. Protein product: CASSTYRMSSYNEQFF.